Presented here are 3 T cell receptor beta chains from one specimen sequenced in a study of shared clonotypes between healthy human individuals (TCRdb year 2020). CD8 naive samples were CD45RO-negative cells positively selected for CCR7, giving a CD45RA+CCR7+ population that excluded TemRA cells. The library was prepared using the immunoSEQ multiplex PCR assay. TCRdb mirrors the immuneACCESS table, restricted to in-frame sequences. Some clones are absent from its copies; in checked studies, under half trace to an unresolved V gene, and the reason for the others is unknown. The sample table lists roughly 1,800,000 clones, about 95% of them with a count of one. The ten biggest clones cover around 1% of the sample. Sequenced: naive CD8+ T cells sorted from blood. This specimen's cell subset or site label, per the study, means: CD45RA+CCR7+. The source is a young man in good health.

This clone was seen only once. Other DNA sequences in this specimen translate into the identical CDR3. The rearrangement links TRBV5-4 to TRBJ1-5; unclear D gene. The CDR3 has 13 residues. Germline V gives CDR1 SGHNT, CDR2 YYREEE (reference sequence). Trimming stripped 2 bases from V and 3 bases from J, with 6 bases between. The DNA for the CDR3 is TGTGCCAGCAGCTTCGGGGTCAATCAGCCCCAGCATTTT. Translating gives CASSFGVNQPQHF.

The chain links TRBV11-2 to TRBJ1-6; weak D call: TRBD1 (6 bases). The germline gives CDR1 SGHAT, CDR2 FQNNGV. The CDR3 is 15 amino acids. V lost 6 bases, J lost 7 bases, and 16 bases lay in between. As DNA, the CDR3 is TGTGCCAGCAGGATCACGTCAGGGGACAATTCACCCCTCCACTTT. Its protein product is CASRITSGDNSPLHF.

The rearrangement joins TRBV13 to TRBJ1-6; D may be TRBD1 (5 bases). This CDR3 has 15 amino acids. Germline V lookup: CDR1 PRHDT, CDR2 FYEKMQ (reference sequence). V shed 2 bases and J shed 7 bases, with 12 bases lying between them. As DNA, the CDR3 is TGTGCCAGCAGCTTAACGGGGGTTGTAAATTCACCCCTCCACTTT. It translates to CASSLTGVVNSPLHF.